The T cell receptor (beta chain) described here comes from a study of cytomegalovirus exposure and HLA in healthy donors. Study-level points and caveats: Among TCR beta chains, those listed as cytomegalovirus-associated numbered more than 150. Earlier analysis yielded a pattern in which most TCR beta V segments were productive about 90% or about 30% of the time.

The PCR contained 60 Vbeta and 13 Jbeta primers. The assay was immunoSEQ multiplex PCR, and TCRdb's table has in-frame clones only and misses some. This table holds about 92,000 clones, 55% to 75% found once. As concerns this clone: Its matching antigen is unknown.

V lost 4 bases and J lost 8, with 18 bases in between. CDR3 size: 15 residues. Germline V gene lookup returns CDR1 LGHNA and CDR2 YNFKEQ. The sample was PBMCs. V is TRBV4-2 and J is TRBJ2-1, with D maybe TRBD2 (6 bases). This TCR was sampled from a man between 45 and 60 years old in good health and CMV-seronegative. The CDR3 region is CASSLTPGLDDEQFF. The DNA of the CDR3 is TGTGCCAGCAGCCTCACCCCGGGACTCGACGATGAGCAGTTCTTC.